Listed below are T cell receptor beta chains from one sample, sequenced in a study of blood T cell repertoires in COVID-19. Profiling relied on immunoSEQ multiplex PCR, and the TCRdb table lists in-frame clones only, not all of them. The sample contains fewer than 200,000 clones, 84% of which appear only once. Input material: PBMCs or T cells enriched from blood (not recorded which). Receptors were obtained from a man aged 45 to 65 who had recovered from COVID-19. The CDR3 runs from the conserved cysteine through the conserved F or W. Each record gives: CDR3 DNA, CDR3 protein, V gene, J gene, D gene, clone size. The D gene is left open where the match is weak. Size values are once, few and many counts, or a class for expanded clones, and some rows have none.

CDR3nt: TGTGCCAGCACCCCTCTTGGGACAGAGAACACCGGGGAGCTGTTTTTT; CDR3aa: CASTPLGTENTGELFF; v_gene: TRBV27; j_gene: TRBJ2-2; d_gene: TRBD1; abundance: NA
CDR3nt: TGTGCTAGCAGTCCGGGTCAGTACTTC; CDR3aa: CASSPGQYF; v_gene: TRBV7-7; j_gene: TRBJ2-5; d_gene: NA; abundance: NA
CDR3nt: TGTGCCAGCAGTGTTAATCCACAGGGTTACAACACTGAAGCTTTCTTT; CDR3aa: CASSVNPQGYNTEAFF; v_gene: TRBV2; j_gene: TRBJ1-1; d_gene: NA; abundance: many
CDR3nt: TGTGCCAGCAGCTACGCAGGGGCCACCGGGGAGCTGTTTTTT; CDR3aa: CASSYAGATGELFF; v_gene: TRBV7-9; j_gene: TRBJ2-2; d_gene: NA; abundance: NA
CDR3nt: TGCGCCAGCAGCCAAGTCCGCCTGGAAACAGGGAGGGATAATTCACCCCTCCACTTT; CDR3aa: CASSQVRLETGRDNSPLHF; v_gene: TRBV4-1; j_gene: TRBJ1-6; d_gene: NA; abundance: few
CDR3nt: TGTGCCAGCAGGAGGGAACAGGGCTCCTATGGGGTTTTT; CDR3aa: CASRREQGSYGVF; v_gene: TRBV12-3/TRBV12-4; j_gene: TRBJ2-3; d_gene: NA; abundance: NA
CDR3nt: TGTGCCAGCAGTTTAGCTACAGGGGCGGCCTGGACCCAGTACTTC; CDR3aa: CASSLATGAAWTQYF; v_gene: TRBV27; j_gene: TRBJ2-5; d_gene: TRBD1; abundance: NA
CDR3nt: TGTGCCAGCAGAGGGGCCAGGAGCGGGGGCACAGATACGCAGTATTTT; CDR3aa: CASRGARSGGTDTQYF; v_gene: TRBV2; j_gene: TRBJ2-3; d_gene: TRBD2; abundance: NA
CDR3nt: TGTGCCATCGGGCGACAGGGGTTGACTGATTCACCCCTCCACTTT; CDR3aa: CAIGRQGLTDSPLHF; v_gene: TRBV10-3; j_gene: TRBJ1-6; d_gene: TRBD1; abundance: NA
CDR3nt: TGTGCCAGCAGTCTTGGGACAGGGGGCTACGAGCAGTACTTC; CDR3aa: CASSLGTGGYEQYF; v_gene: TRBV5-6; j_gene: TRBJ2-7; d_gene: TRBD1; abundance: once
CDR3nt: TGTGCCAGCAGCCCTTCCCAGGGACAGGGTTCCTACGAGCAGTACTTC; CDR3aa: CASSPSQGQGSYEQYF; v_gene: TRBV7-6; j_gene: TRBJ2-7; d_gene: TRBD1; abundance: NA
CDR3nt: TGTGCCAGCAGTGGAGGACAGGGGCCTTACAATGAGCAGTTCTTC; CDR3aa: CASSGGQGPYNEQFF; v_gene: TRBV25-1; j_gene: TRBJ2-1; d_gene: TRBD1; abundance: NA
CDR3nt: TGTGCCAGCAGCCAAGATTGGAGGCAGCCCCAGCATTTT; CDR3aa: CASSQDWRQPQHF; v_gene: TRBV3-1/TRBV3-2; j_gene: TRBJ1-5; d_gene: NA; abundance: NA
CDR3nt: TGTGCCAGCAGGTTACTAAACACAGATACGCAGTATTTT; CDR3aa: CASRLLNTDTQYF; v_gene: TRBV6-6; j_gene: TRBJ2-3; d_gene: NA; abundance: NA
CDR3nt: TGTGCCAGCAGTGAAACCCGGTCCGTCGTGGAGCAGTACTTC; CDR3aa: CASSETRSVVEQYF; v_gene: TRBV6-1; j_gene: TRBJ2-7; d_gene: NA; abundance: NA
CDR3nt: TGCGCCAGCAGCCAACGTCCGGGACAGGGCAGAACAACTAATGAAAAACTGTTTTTT; CDR3aa: CASSQRPGQGRTTNEKLFF; v_gene: TRBV4-3; j_gene: TRBJ1-4; d_gene: TRBD1; abundance: NA
CDR3nt: TGTGCCAGCAGTTTTGGACAGAGCACAGATACGCAGTATTTT; CDR3aa: CASSFGQSTDTQYF; v_gene: TRBV6-5; j_gene: TRBJ2-3; d_gene: NA; abundance: once
CDR3nt: TGTGCCAGCAGCCGCGTCTTCCAACGGGACACCGGGGAGCTGTTTTTT; CDR3aa: CASSRVFQRDTGELFF; v_gene: TRBV5-5; j_gene: TRBJ2-2; d_gene: NA; abundance: NA
CDR3nt: TGCGCCAGCAGCCATCCTGCCGGGACTCTGAGCTCCTACAATGAGCAGTTCTTC; CDR3aa: CASSHPAGTLSSYNEQFF; v_gene: TRBV4-1; j_gene: TRBJ2-1; d_gene: NA; abundance: NA
CDR3nt: TGTGCCAGCAGCTTAGTTTTCCAGGGAGGTGATACTGAAGCTTTCTTT; CDR3aa: CASSLVFQGGDTEAFF; v_gene: TRBV13; j_gene: TRBJ1-1; d_gene: NA; abundance: NA
CDR3nt: TGTGCCAGCAGCCCTCGGTCCTACAATGAGCAGTTCTTC; CDR3aa: CASSPRSYNEQFF; v_gene: TRBV7-2; j_gene: TRBJ2-1; d_gene: NA; abundance: once
CDR3nt: TGTGCCAGCAGCGTAGCCGGTAGCGGGGTCACAGATACGCAGTATTTT; CDR3aa: CASSVAGSGVTDTQYF; v_gene: TRBV9; j_gene: TRBJ2-3; d_gene: TRBD2; abundance: few
CDR3nt: TGTGCCAGCAGTTTAATCGGTATGGGACAGCCGAACACTGAAGCTTTCTTT; CDR3aa: CASSLIGMGQPNTEAFF; v_gene: TRBV7-9; j_gene: TRBJ1-1; d_gene: TRBD1; abundance: NA
CDR3nt: TGTGCCAGCAGCTTAGGGGGACTAGCGGGGGGTCAAGAGACCCAGTACTTC; CDR3aa: CASSLGGLAGGQETQYF; v_gene: TRBV7-6; j_gene: TRBJ2-5; d_gene: TRBD2; abundance: NA
CDR3nt: TGTGCCAGCACCTCCGACAGGTCGGGATACAATGAGCAGTTCTTC; CDR3aa: CASTSDRSGYNEQFF; v_gene: TRBV6-5; j_gene: TRBJ2-1; d_gene: NA; abundance: few
CDR3nt: TGTGCCAGTAGTATAGTCACAGGGGCCCTCCTCTATGGCTACACCTTC; CDR3aa: CASSIVTGALLYGYTF; v_gene: TRBV19; j_gene: TRBJ1-2; d_gene: TRBD1; abundance: NA
CDR3nt: TGTGCCACCAGCCGGTACAGGGGAGGATCGAACACTGAAGCTTTCTTT; CDR3aa: CATSRYRGGSNTEAFF; v_gene: TRBV15; j_gene: TRBJ1-1; d_gene: TRBD1; abundance: NA
CDR3nt: TGTGCCAGCAGCGCGACTGCTGGGGCCAACGTCCTGACTTTC; CDR3aa: CASSATAGANVLTF; v_gene: TRBV9; j_gene: TRBJ2-6; d_gene: NA; abundance: NA
CDR3nt: TGTGCCAGCAGCTTGGGAGAAACTAGCGGGGACGTGGGACGGTTCTTC; CDR3aa: CASSLGETSGDVGRFF; v_gene: TRBV7-9; j_gene: TRBJ2-1; d_gene: TRBD2; abundance: NA
CDR3nt: TGCGCCAGCAGCTTGGGGCATTCCACAGATACGCAGTATTTT; CDR3aa: CASSLGHSTDTQYF; v_gene: TRBV5-1; j_gene: TRBJ2-3; d_gene: NA; abundance: NA
CDR3nt: TGTGCCAGCAAGGAAGGGGCTGGAAACACCATATATTTT; CDR3aa: CASKEGAGNTIYF; v_gene: TRBV12-3/TRBV12-4; j_gene: TRBJ1-3; d_gene: NA; abundance: few
CDR3nt: TGCAGCGTTGAAAGGACAGGGGGCTATGGCTACACCTTC; CDR3aa: CSVERTGGYGYTF; v_gene: TRBV29-1; j_gene: TRBJ1-2; d_gene: TRBD1; abundance: NA
CDR3nt: TGTGCCACCCGGGACAGGGCTTCGTCCTACGAGCAGTACTTC; CDR3aa: CATRDRASSYEQYF; v_gene: TRBV6-5; j_gene: TRBJ2-7; d_gene: TRBD1; abundance: many
CDR3nt: TGCGCCAGCAGCTTGGATCAGGCTAACTATGGCTACACCTTC; CDR3aa: CASSLDQANYGYTF; v_gene: TRBV5-1; j_gene: TRBJ1-2; d_gene: NA; abundance: once
CDR3nt: TGTGCCAGCAGCTCTTACCCGGGACAGGGGAACTATGGCTACACCTTC; CDR3aa: CASSSYPGQGNYGYTF; v_gene: TRBV11-3; j_gene: TRBJ1-2; d_gene: TRBD1; abundance: NA
CDR3nt: TGTGCCAGCAGCCGGGACAGGGACTACAATGAGCAGTTCTTC; CDR3aa: CASSRDRDYNEQFF; v_gene: TRBV2; j_gene: TRBJ2-1; d_gene: TRBD1; abundance: NA
CDR3nt: TGTGCCAGTAGTTGGACAGGGGGTCCAGCCTATAATTCACCCCTCCACTTT; CDR3aa: CASSWTGGPAYNSPLHF; v_gene: TRBV19; j_gene: TRBJ1-6; d_gene: TRBD1; abundance: few
CDR3nt: TGTGCCAGCAGTTTAACTGGGGCACCTTATAGCAATCAGCCCCAGCATTTT; CDR3aa: CASSLTGAPYSNQPQHF; v_gene: TRBV27; j_gene: TRBJ1-5; d_gene: NA; abundance: NA